The 5 T cell receptor beta chains below were found in one sample sequenced in a study of blood T cell repertoires in COVID-19. This table comes from immunoSEQ multiplex PCR, and its TCRdb copy is limited to in-frame clones, with some not included. The data show roughly 110,000 clones, about 93% seen once. The source material was peripheral blood. The origin of the receptors is a woman in her 30s with acute or convalescent COVID-19.

The V and J genes are TRBV27 and TRBJ2-1; possible D gene TRBD2, 6 bases. Germline V gives CDR1 MNHEY, CDR2 SMNVEV (reference sequence). The CDR3 spans 15 residues. Trimming removed 6 bases at V and 8 bases at J, with 20 bases between. The DNA of the CDR3 is TGTGCCAGCAGCCGCGGACTGTCGGGAGAGGATGAGCAGTTCTTC. It encodes CASSRGLSGEDEQFF.

CDR3 nucleotide sequence: TGTGCCAGCAGCCGGGACAGGGGCGGTCCGAACACCGGGGAGCTGTTTTTT. Protein product: CASSRDRGGPNTGELFF. V gene TRBV7-3 combines with J gene TRBJ2-2, with TRBD1 identical over 10 bases. Looked up from germline, CDR1 is SGHTA and CDR2 is FQGTGA. V dropped 5 bases and J dropped 0; count of bases not matched to a gene: 6. CDR3 size: 17 residues.

The chain uses TRBV7-3 and TRBJ2-2; 9 bases align to TRBD2. V shed 5 bases and J 2 bases; nucleotides not matched to a gene: 6. CDR1 and CDR2 from the germline V gene are SGHTA and FQGTGA. The CDR3 loop spans 16 amino acids. The CDR3 nucleotides read TGTGCCAGCAGCCTTGTGGGACTAGCAAACACCGGGGAGCTGTTTTTT. This translates into CASSLVGLANTGELFF. The whole variable domain, filled in from reference TRBV7-3 and TRBJ2-2, reads GAGVSQTPSNKVTEKGKYVELRCDPISGHTALYWYRQSLGQGPEFLIYFQGTGAADDSGLPNDRFFAVRPEGSVSTLKIQRTERGDSAVYLCASSLVGLANTGELFFGEGSRLTVL.

This chain uses TRBV19 with TRBJ1-1, with D perhaps matching TRBD1 (6 bases). Germline V gives CDR1 LNHDA, CDR2 SQIVND (reference sequence). The CDR3 spans 13 residues. The CDR3 spells CAASLGANTEAFF. The CDR3 DNA is TGTGCAGCCAGTCTGGGGGCAAACACTGAAGCTTTCTTT.

The chain carries TRBV5-6 and TRBJ2-1; D perhaps matches TRBD1 (6 bases). This CDR3 has 13 residues. Germline V gene data show CDR1 as SGHDT and CDR2 as YYEEEE. Trimming pared 2 bases from V and 7 bases from J, leaving 10 bases between. CDR3 bases: TGTGCCAGCAGCTTAGGGGGTAGGAATGAGCAGTTCTTC. Encoded protein: CASSLGGRNEQFF.